A single sample gave rise to the 19 T cell receptor beta chains below, sequenced in a study of vaccination effects on CD4 cells after COVID-19. Sequencing was performed with immunoSEQ multiplex PCR; in TCRdb, only in-frame clones are kept and a portion is missing. The sample records tens of thousands of clones, roughly 76% being singletons. Antigen-specific CD4+ T cells were expanded (with viral peptide pools) by the ViraFEST assay ahead of sequencing. Once cultured for 9 to 11 days, the cells underwent separation to obtain CD4+ T cells. The antigens for these receptors are not known. Specimen: CD4+ T cells from PBMCs cultured with HCoV-229E spike peptides, collected before COVID-19 vaccination. The receptors shown here come from a human donor who received a COVID-19 vaccine.

The rearrangement uses TRBV3-1 (or the pseudogene TRBV3-2) and TRBJ1-1, with a weak D call TRBD1 (5 bases). From germline, CDR1 is LGHDT and CDR2 YNNKEL (reference sequence). Between the trimmed V and J ends, which lost 4 bases and 3 bases, there was a span of 15 bases. The CDR3 runs to 15 residues. The CDR3 loop reads CASSPRGRRHTEAFF. In nucleotides, the CDR3 is TGTGCCAGCAGCCCGAGGGGTAGGAGGCACACTGAAGCTTTCTTT.

This clone has only one observation. The chain employs TRBV18 and TRBJ2-5; 8 nucleotides line up with TRBD2. The CDR3 loop spans 14 amino acids. Germline CDR1 is KGHSH and CDR2 is LQKENI. With V trimmed by 6 bases and J by 1 base, 4 bases remained unmatched. The CDR3 DNA reads TGTGCCAGCTCCCGGGGACTAGGCCAAGAGACCCAGTACTTC. Translated, it gives CASSRGLGQETQYF. Full variable domain (remainder filled in from reference TRBV18 and TRBJ2-5): NAGVMQNPRHLVRRRGQEARLRCSPMKGHSHVYWYRQLPEEGLKFMVYLQKENIIDESGMPKERFSAEFPKEGPSILRIQQVVRGDSAAYFCASSRGLGQETQYFGPGTRLLVL.

Only a few counts were recorded for this clone. The chain is built from TRBV5-8 and TRBJ1-2; D is undetermined. The V gene's germline CDR1 is SGHTS and CDR2 YDEGEE. Trimming stripped 0 bases from V and 6 bases from J, with 15 bases between. This CDR3 spans 15 amino acids. CDR3 in amino acids: CASSLVSLRRDGYTF. CDR3 nucleotide sequence: TGTGCCAGCAGCTTGGTGTCCTTAAGGAGGGATGGCTACACCTTC.

Only a few counts were recorded for this clone. The chain combines TRBV5-1 with TRBJ2-2; the D is unclear. V was clipped by 0 bases and J by 7 bases, with 7 bases between them. CDR3 size: 13 residues. From germline, CDR1 is SGHRS and CDR2 YFSETQ. CDR3 DNA: TGCGCCAGCAGCTTGGCAGGAATCGGGGAGCTGTTTTTT. Its translation: CASSLAGIGELFF.

The V call is TRBV7-2, the J call TRBJ2-2; 11 bases map to TRBD1. The J segment lost 5 bases and the V segment lost 5 bases, leaving 4 bases of the junction unmatched. CDR1 and CDR2 from the germline V gene are SGHTA and FQGNSA. The CDR3 length is 15 residues. As DNA, the CDR3 is TGTGCCAGCAGCGCAGGGACAGGGGGAACCGGGGAGCTGTTTTTT. Protein sequence: CASSAGTGGTGELFF.

The chain uses TRBV4-1 and TRBJ2-5, with D maybe TRBD2 (5 bases). Trimming took 4 bases from V and 3 from J, leaving 18 bases between them. In germline, CDR1 is MGHRA, CDR2 YSYEKL. The CDR3 loop spans 16 amino acids. DNA for the CDR3: TGCGCCAGCAGCCGGACCGAGGGAGTAGAGGAAGAGACCCAGTACTTC. This sequence encodes CASSRTEGVEEETQYF.

J is TRBJ2-1 and V is TRBV9; D remains ambiguous. CDR1 is SGDLS and CDR2 is YYNGEE in the germline V gene. V lost 5 bases, J lost 1 base, and 10 bases lay in between. The CDR3 is 14 residues long. The CDR3 DNA reads as TGTGCCAGCAGTCCAGGCGAGTCCTACAATGAGCAGTTCTTC. Protein sequence: CASSPGESYNEQFF.

V is TRBV7-2 and J is TRBJ2-1; 8 bases align to TRBD1. The length of the CDR3 is 15 residues. CDR1 and CDR2 from the germline V gene are SGHTA and FQGNSA. J was trimmed by 4 bases and V by 1 base; bases with no gene match: 3. The CDR3 DNA follows: TGTGCCAGCAGCTTAGGAAGGACAGGGTACAATGAGCAGTTCTTC. As protein: CASSLGRTGYNEQFF.

The chain links TRBV6-2 or TRBV6-3 to TRBJ1-1; D remains unclear. The CDR3 contains 14 residues. The V gene's germline CDR1 is MNHEY and CDR2 SVGEGT. The V gene lost 2 bases and the J gene lost 3 bases, with 10 bases spanning the gap. In nucleotides, the CDR3 is TGTGCCAGCAGTTACACCTCAGGATACACTGAAGCTTTCTTT. This gives the protein CASSYTSGYTEAFF.

This rearrangement joins TRBV5-8 to TRBJ1-6; D is undetermined. Germline V gives CDR1 SGHTS, CDR2 YDEGEE. This CDR3 is built from 16 residues. Between the trimmed V and J ends, which lost 7 bases and 0 bases, there was a span of 14 bases. The CDR3 bases are TGTGCCAGCCGGCGGGGAGTGAGCTCCTATAATTCACCCCTCCACTTT. Translated: CASRRGVSSYNSPLHF.

The rearrangement links TRBV19 to TRBJ2-1, with D perhaps TRBD2 (7 bases). Trimming removed 3 bases at V and 7 bases at J, with 16 bases between. Germline CDR1 LNHDA, CDR2 SQIVND (reference sequence). The CDR3 has 15 amino acids. The DNA for the CDR3 is TGTGCCAGTAGTATGGGAGGGGGGGCAGGGAATGAGCAGTTCTTC. This sequence encodes CASSMGGGAGNEQFF.

Within the sample, this clone is large. The chain uses TRBV7-2 and TRBJ2-3; D call uncertain. This CDR3 contains 14 residues. The germline V and J ends were trimmed by 7 bases and 0 bases, with 11 bases remaining between them. Germline CDR1 reads SGHTA; CDR2 reads FQGNSA. This CDR3 reads CASTVYSSTDTQYF. The DNA for the CDR3 is TGTGCCAGCACCGTTTACTCCAGCACAGATACGCAGTATTTT.

The chain joins TRBV9 to TRBJ1-2; D may be TRBD1 (5 bases). The length of the CDR3 is 15 residues. Germline CDR1 SGDLS, CDR2 YYNGEE. V lost 0 bases and J lost 2, with 11 bases in between. This CDR3 reads CASSVAPWGNYGYTF. CDR3 DNA sequence: TGTGCCAGCAGCGTAGCCCCCTGGGGCAACTATGGCTACACCTTC.

This clone has more than one count but fewer than ten. The V gene is TRBV18, the J gene TRBJ2-2; TRBD1 or TRBD2 may be the D gene (5 bases each). The CDR3 loop spans 16 amino acids. Trimming stripped 1 base from V and 5 bases from J, with 14 bases between. The germline V gene has CDR1 KGHSH and CDR2 LQKENI. The CDR3 is CASSPRSQGPTGELFF. The CDR3 coding sequence is TGTGCCAGCTCACCACGGTCTCAGGGACCGACCGGGGAGCTGTTTTTT.

The J gene is TRBJ2-1, the V gene TRBV19; 11 bases line up with TRBD1. The germline CDR1 and CDR2 sequences are LNHDA and SQIVND (reference sequence). The CDR3 runs to 15 residues. V lost 6 bases, J lost 3 bases, and 4 bases stayed unmatched. The CDR3: CASRPGTGGYNEQFF. As DNA, the CDR3 is TGTGCCAGTAGACCTGGGACAGGGGGCTACAATGAGCAGTTCTTC. The full variable domain, completed using reference TRBV19 and TRBJ2-1, is DGGITQSPKYLFRKEGQNVTLSCEQNLNHDAMYWYRQDPGQGLRLIYYSQIVNDFQKGDIAEGYSVSREKKESFPLTVTSAQKNPTAFYLCASRPGTGGYNEQFFGPGTRLTVL.

The V call is TRBV7-2, the J call TRBJ2-2, with 8 positions matching TRBD2. The V gene end was trimmed by 1 base and the J gene end by 2 bases; junction bases not matched to a gene: 6. This CDR3 comprises 17 residues. The germline CDR1 and CDR2 sequences are SGHTA and FQGNSA. CDR3 in amino acids: CASSLVGTSRNTGELFF. The CDR3 nucleotides are TGTGCCAGCAGCTTAGTCGGGACTAGTCGCAACACCGGGGAGCTGTTTTTT.

V and J are TRBV15 and TRBJ1-3; a possible D gene is TRBD1 (6 bases). The germline CDR1 and CDR2 sequences are LNHNV and YYDKDF (reference sequence). V was cut by 1 base and J by 6 bases, with 13 bases left in between. This CDR3 contains 15 residues. DNA for the CDR3: TGTGCCACCAGCAGAGCAGGGGAAGGGGAAAACACCATATATTTT. Translation gives CATSRAGEGENTIYF.

J is TRBJ2-5 and V is TRBV5-1; a possible D gene is TRBD1 (7 bases). This CDR3 has 14 residues. Trimming cost V 1 base and J 1 base, with 8 bases left between them. Germline CDR1 reads SGHRS; CDR2 reads YFSETQ. CDR3 amino acids: CASSLQGGQETQYF. The CDR3 region has the DNA TGCGCCAGCAGCTTGCAGGGGGGCCAAGAGACCCAGTACTTC.

The chain employs TRBV28 and TRBJ2-7, with D possibly called TRBD1 or TRBD2 (5 bases each). V lost 6 bases and J lost 3, with 15 bases in between. Germline V gene data show CDR1 as MDHEN and CDR2 as SYDVKM. The CDR3 totals 14 residues. The CDR3 sequence is CASRGTAGGYEQYV. The CDR3 bases are TGTGCCAGCAGAGGGACCGCTGGAGGCTACGAGCAGTACGTC.